This T cell receptor beta chain appears in the sequencing data of a study of blood T cells in healthy people across ages. Next came a second PCR, run for about 6 to 12 cycles, which used a sample-barcoded 5' primer along with a J-beta primer mix. TCRdb used MiXCR to reprocess the 5' RACE reads, holding one entry per CDR3 protein. Altogether roughly 700,000 distinct CDR3 sequences are present, 49% being singletons, with the ten largest covering 30% to 40%. The sample comprised blood. This receptor was taken from a woman aged 60-75 years in good health.

CDR3 in DNA: TGTGCCAGCAGTTACTGGGCTGGGGTCTCTGGGGCCAACGTCCTGACTTTC. Amino acid sequence: CASSYWAGVSGANVLTF. J is TRBJ2-6 and V is TRBV6-2 or TRBV6-3; D is uncertain. CDR1 is MNHEY, CDR2 SVGEGT, per germline. The CDR3 consists of 17 residues. V was pared by 1 base and J by 0 bases, with 10 bases between.